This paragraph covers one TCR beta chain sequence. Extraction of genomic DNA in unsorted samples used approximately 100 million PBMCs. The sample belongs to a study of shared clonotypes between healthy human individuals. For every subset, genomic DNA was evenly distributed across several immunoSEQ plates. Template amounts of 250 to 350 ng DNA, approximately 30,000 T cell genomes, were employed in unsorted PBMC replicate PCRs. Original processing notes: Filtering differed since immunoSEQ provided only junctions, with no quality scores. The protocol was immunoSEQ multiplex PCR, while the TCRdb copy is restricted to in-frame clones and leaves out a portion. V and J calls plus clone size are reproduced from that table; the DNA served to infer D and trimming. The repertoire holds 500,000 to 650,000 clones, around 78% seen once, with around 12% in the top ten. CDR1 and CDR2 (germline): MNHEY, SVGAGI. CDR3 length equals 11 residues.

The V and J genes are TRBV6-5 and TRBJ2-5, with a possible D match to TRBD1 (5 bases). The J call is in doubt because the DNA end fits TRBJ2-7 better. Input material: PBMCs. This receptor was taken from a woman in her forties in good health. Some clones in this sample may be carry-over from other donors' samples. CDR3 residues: CASRRQYEQYF. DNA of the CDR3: TGTGCCAGCAGGAGACAGTACGAGCAGTACTTC.